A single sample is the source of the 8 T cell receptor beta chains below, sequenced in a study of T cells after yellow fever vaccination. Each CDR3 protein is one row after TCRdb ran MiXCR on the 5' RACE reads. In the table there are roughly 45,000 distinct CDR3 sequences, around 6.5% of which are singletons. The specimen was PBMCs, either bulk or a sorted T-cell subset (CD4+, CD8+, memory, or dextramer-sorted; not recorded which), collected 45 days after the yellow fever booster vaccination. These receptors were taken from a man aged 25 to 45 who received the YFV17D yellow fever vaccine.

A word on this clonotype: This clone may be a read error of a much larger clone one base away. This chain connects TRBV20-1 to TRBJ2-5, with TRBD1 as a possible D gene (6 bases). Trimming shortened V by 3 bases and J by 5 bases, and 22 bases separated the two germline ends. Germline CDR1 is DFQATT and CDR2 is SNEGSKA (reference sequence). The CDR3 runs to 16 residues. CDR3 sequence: CSASGKGPRGCETQYF. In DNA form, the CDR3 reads TGCAGTGCTAGCGGGAAGGGGCCCAGGGGTTGTGAGACCCAGTACTTC.

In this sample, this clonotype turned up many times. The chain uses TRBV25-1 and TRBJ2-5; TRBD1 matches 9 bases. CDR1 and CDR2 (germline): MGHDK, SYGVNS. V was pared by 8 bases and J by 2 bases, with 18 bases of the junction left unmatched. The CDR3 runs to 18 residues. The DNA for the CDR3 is TGTGCCAGCGGAAAACCGGGACAGGGCTTCACGGGGCAAGAGACCCAGTACTTC. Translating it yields CASGKPGQGFTGQETQYF.

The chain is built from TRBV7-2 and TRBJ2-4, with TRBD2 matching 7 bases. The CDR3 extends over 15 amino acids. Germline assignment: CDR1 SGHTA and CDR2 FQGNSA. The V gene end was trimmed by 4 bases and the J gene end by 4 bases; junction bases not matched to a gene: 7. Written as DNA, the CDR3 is TGTGCCAGCAGCTCAGGGTCCGGGGGGAAAAACATTCAGTACTTC. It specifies CASSSGSGGKNIQYF.

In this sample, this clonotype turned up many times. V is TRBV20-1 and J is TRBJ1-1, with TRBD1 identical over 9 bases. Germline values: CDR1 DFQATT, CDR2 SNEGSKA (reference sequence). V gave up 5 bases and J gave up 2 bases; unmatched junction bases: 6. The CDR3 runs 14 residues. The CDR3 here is CSALTGGANTEAFF. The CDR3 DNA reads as TGCAGTGCTCTCACAGGGGGCGCAAACACTGAAGCTTTCTTT.

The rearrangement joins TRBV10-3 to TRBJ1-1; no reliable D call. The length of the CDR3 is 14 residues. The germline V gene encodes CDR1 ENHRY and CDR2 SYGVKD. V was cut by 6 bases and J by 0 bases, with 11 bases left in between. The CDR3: CAISNPLMNTEAFF. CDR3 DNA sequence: TGTGCCATCAGCAACCCGCTCATGAACACTGAAGCTTTCTTT.

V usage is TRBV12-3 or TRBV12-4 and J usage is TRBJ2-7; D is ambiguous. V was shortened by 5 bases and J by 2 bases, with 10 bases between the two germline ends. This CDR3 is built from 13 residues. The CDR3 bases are TGTGCCAGCAGTAAGACGGTTACCTACGAGCAGTACTTC. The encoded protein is CASSKTVTYEQYF.

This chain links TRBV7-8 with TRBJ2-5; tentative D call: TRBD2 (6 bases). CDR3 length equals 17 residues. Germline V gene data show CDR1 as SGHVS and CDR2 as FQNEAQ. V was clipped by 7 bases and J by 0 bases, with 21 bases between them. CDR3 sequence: CASTARRGRLYQETQYF. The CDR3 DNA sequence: TGTGCCAGCACCGCCCGGAGGGGCAGACTGTACCAAGAGACCCAGTACTTC.

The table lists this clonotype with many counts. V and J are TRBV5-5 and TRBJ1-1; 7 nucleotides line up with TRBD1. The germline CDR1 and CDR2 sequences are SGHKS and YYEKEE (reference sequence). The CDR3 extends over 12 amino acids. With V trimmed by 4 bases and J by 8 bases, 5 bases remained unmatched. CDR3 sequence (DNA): TGTGCCAGCAGCAAGACAGGGATCGAAGCTTTCTTT. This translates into CASSKTGIEAFF.